Sequencing of this TCR beta chain was carried out in a study of technical replicates of blood from a handful of donors. Assay used: immunoSEQ multiplex PCR; TCRdb lists only in-frame clones, some missing. Among 91,000 or so clones listed, nearly 97% were seen once. J lost 10 bases, V lost 1 base, and 7 bases had no gene match. Germline V CDR1 and CDR2: SEHNR, FQNEAQ (reference sequence). The CDR3 extends over 15 amino acids. The chain carries TRBV7-9 and TRBJ1-6; 7 bases map to TRBD1. This TCR was sampled from a human donor in good health. Sequences were obtained from T cells isolated from PBMCs. The CDR3 nucleotides read TGTGCCAGCAGCTTAGATCTAGGGGGCACATCACCCCTCCACTTT. Translated: CASSLDLGGTSPLHF.